This T cell receptor beta chain emerged from a study of Tregs in tolerant kidney transplant recipients. TCRdb keeps only in-frame clones here, not all; method: immunoSEQ multiplex PCR. The data contain approximately 90,000 clones, more than 85% of them seen just once; the ten biggest clones take up 1.5% to 2%. The nonmyeloablative bone marrow transplants came from related graft donors, with transient mixed chimerism. Thawed PBMCs were FACS-sorted into unstimulated CD4+CD25+CD127- regulatory T cells, CD4+CD25- non-regulatory cells, CD4 and CD8 cells. The V gene lost 1 base and the J gene lost 6 bases, with 10 bases spanning the gap. The CDR3 is 14 residues long. Germline V gene sequence: CDR1 SGHTA, CDR2 FQGNSA.

This TCR was recovered from a human patient who received a combined kidney and bone marrow transplant. Some T cells could come from the graft donor. V and J are TRBV7-2 and TRBJ2-1; D remains unclear. The starting material was CD4+ T cells from blood (PBMCs), obtained 12 months after the transplant. The CDR3 DNA is TGTGCCAGCAGCTTAGTTTCGGTTGGCAATGAGCAGTTCTTC. Translated: CASSLVSVGNEQFF.